This T cell receptor (beta chain) was sequenced in a study of radiotherapy plus CTLA-4 blockade in lung cancer. Using immunoSEQ multiplex PCR, the repertoire was profiled, and TCRdb retains in-frame clones only, with some absent. Altogether roughly 120,000 clones are present, more than 65% being singletons, with the ten largest covering around 4.8%. This CDR3 contains 14 residues. Germline V gene sequence: CDR1 MDHEN, CDR2 SYDVKM. Trimming at V came to 5 bases and at J to 7 bases, leaving 8 bases not matched to a gene. This sample comprised peripheral blood, obtained from a patient treated with radiotherapy plus ipilimumab. V gene TRBV28 combines with J gene TRBJ1-2, with 9 nucleotides matching TRBD1. The clonotype comes from a human donor with non-small cell lung cancer who had a partial response to radiotherapy plus ipilimumab. CDR3 in amino acids: CASSPPGTGFGYTF. The DNA of the CDR3 is TGTGCCAGCAGTCCCCCCGGGACAGGGTTTGGCTACACCTTC.